This TCR beta chain was sequenced in a study of molecular identifiers for immune sequencing clone quantification. Points on this clonotype: At one of its ends the junction is not consistent with the germline gene, which may arise from a read error.

One entry per CDR3 protein, called by TCRdb with MiXCR from the PCR reads. The sample includes about 640,000 distinct CDR3 sequences, 20% of them seen just once. The germline CDR1 and CDR2 sequences are LNHDA and SQIVND (reference sequence). The CDR3 length is 14 residues. The receptor was isolated from a human donor in good health. Some libraries in this study had Jurkat cell RNA spiked in. The sequenced sample was naive CD8+ T cells from blood, with Jurkat cell RNA spiked in. Regarding subset: FACS-sorted CD8+CD4-CCR7+CD45RA+ naive T cells. The rearrangement links TRBV19 to TRBJ1-5; possibly TRBD1 for D (6 bases). CDR3 region: CASSGDKGNQLQHF. The CDR3 region has the DNA TGTGCCAGTAGTGGGGACAAAGGGAATCAGCTCCAGCATTTT.